The 21 T cell receptor beta chains presented below share a single source sample, sequenced in a study of CD8 T cells in Susac syndrome. Random hexamers were used to reverse transcribe an amount of roughly 0.45 to 1 ug RNA. TCRdb redid the calling of the immunoSEQ multiplex PCR reads with MiXCR, one entry per CDR3 protein. Altogether 74,000 or so distinct CDR3 sequences are present, more than 85% being singletons, with the ten largest covering about 0.54%. Sequences were obtained from CD4+ T cells from PBMCs. These receptors were taken from a human donor with Susac syndrome.

V usage is TRBV5-1 and J usage is TRBJ2-1, with TRBD2 identical over 10 bases. Germline V gene lookup returns CDR1 SGHRS and CDR2 YFSETQ. The CDR3 covers 16 residues. The ends lost 0 bases at V and 6 bases at J; junction bases unmatched: 6. Written as DNA, the CDR3 is TGCGCCAGCAGCTTGGCCCCCACTAGCGGGGTCAATGAGCAGTTCTTC. Protein sequence: CASSLAPTSGVNEQFF. The full variable domain, its missing parts supplied by reference TRBV5-1 and TRBJ2-1, is KAGVTQTPRYLIKTRGQQVTLSCSPISGHRSVSWYQQTPGQGLQFLFEYFSETQRNKGNFPGRFSGRQFSNSRSEMNVSTLELGDSALYLCASSLAPTSGVNEQFFGPGTRLTVL.

The V and J genes are TRBV5-1 and TRBJ2-6; no clear D gene. Germline assignment: CDR1 SGHRS and CDR2 YFSETQ. V was trimmed by 5 bases and J by 2 bases, leaving 8 bases between them. The CDR3 runs to 14 residues. CDR3 sequence reads: CASSSNAGANVLTF. The CDR3 DNA follows: TGCGCCAGCAGTAGCAATGCTGGGGCCAACGTCCTGACTTTC.

The V and J genes are TRBV5-1 and TRBJ2-1; 9 bases align to TRBD1. CDR3 size: 18 residues. The trim removed 5 bases at V and 8 bases at J, leaving 20 bases unmatched. Germline V gene lookup returns CDR1 SGHRS and CDR2 YFSETQ. The CDR3 loop is CASRNPGQGVLFGDEQFF. The CDR3 nucleotides are TGCGCCAGCAGGAACCCGGGACAGGGAGTTTTGTTTGGGGATGAGCAGTTCTTC. The whole variable domain, remainder taken from reference TRBV5-1 and TRBJ2-1, is KAGVTQTPRYLIKTRGQQVTLSCSPISGHRSVSWYQQTPGQGLQFLFEYFSETQRNKGNFPGRFSGRQFSNSRSEMNVSTLELGDSALYLCASRNPGQGVLFGDEQFFGPGTRLTVL.

The genes are TRBV10-3 and TRBJ1-5, with D unresolved. Trimming pared 0 bases from V and 5 bases from J, leaving 5 bases between. Germline values: CDR1 ENHRY, CDR2 SYGVKD. The CDR3 spans 13 residues. As DNA, the CDR3 is TGTGCCATCAGTGAGTCGAGCTATCAGCCCCAGCATTTT. It yields the protein CAISESSYQPQHF.

The chain links TRBV19 to TRBJ2-3; tentatively, D is TRBD2 (5 bases). From germline, CDR1 is LNHDA and CDR2 SQIVND (reference sequence). The CDR3 spans 16 residues. The V gene lost 4 bases and the J gene lost 3 bases, with 17 bases spanning the gap. In DNA, the CDR3 is TGTGCCAGTAGTACCCTAGCAACCCCCGGAACAGATACGCAGTATTTT. Translating gives CASSTLATPGTDTQYF.

The table lists this clonotype with a count of one. The gene calls are TRBV5-1 and TRBJ2-7; D perhaps matches TRBD2 (6 bases). The ends were cut back, 4 bases at V and 3 bases at J, with 26 bases in the middle. There are 18 residues in the CDR3. Germline values: CDR1 SGHRS, CDR2 YFSETQ. The CDR3 DNA is TGCGCCAGCAGCGTTCACCAATCCGGAGGGCTTCCGAGCTACGAGCAGTACTTC. It specifies CASSVHQSGGLPSYEQYF.

CDR3 loop: CASSLGFSRRAYNEQFF. The CDR3 nucleotides read TGTGCCAGCAGCTTAGGTTTTAGTCGACGAGCCTACAATGAGCAGTTCTTC. The gene calls are TRBV13 and TRBJ2-1; no firm D call. Germline CDR1 and CDR2: PRHDT and FYEKMQ (reference sequence). With 0 bases removed from V and 2 bases from J, the gap between germline ends came to 14 bases. The CDR3 has 17 amino acids.

The rearrangement joins TRBV24-1 to TRBJ2-1, with D maybe TRBD2 (6 bases). This CDR3 is built from 15 residues. Trimming pared 6 bases from V and 0 bases from J, leaving 11 bases between. The germline gives CDR1 KGHDR, CDR2 SFDVKD. In nucleotides, the CDR3 is TGTGCCACCAGTCTGCGGGGATACTCCTACAATGAGCAGTTCTTC. Translated, it gives CATSLRGYSYNEQFF.

This clonotype was counted once. The rearrangement links TRBV18 to TRBJ2-7, with 7 bases fitting TRBD1. This CDR3 is 18 amino acids long. Germline V lookup: CDR1 KGHSH, CDR2 LQKENI. Losses at the gene ends were 4 bases for V and 3 bases for J; bases not matched to a gene: 18. The CDR3 protein is CASSRPDRESRKFYEQYF. CDR3 nucleotides: TGTGCCAGCTCACGCCCCGACAGGGAATCAAGAAAATTCTACGAGCAGTACTTC.

The chain uses TRBV9 and TRBJ2-2; D call uncertain. Trimming shortened V by 0 bases and J by 4 bases, and 1 base separated the two germline ends. CDR1 and CDR2 (germline): SGDLS, YYNGEE. The CDR3 length is 12 residues. The CDR3 nucleotides are TGTGCCAGCAGCGTAGCCACCGGGGAGCTGTTTTTT. It encodes CASSVATGELFF.

The rearrangement links TRBV3-1 to TRBJ1-2, with 9 positions matching TRBD1. Germline V lookup: CDR1 LGHDT, CDR2 YNNKEL (reference sequence). The CDR3 is 16 residues long. Trimming took 4 bases from V and 0 from J; bases not matched to a gene: 6. The CDR3 DNA sequence: TGTGCCAGCAGCCGGACAGGGGACACATCTAACTATGGCTACACCTTC. It is translated as CASSRTGDTSNYGYTF.

V and J are TRBV7-9 and TRBJ2-3; 7 bases are a match to TRBD1. The CDR3 contains 17 residues. Germline V gives CDR1 SEHNR, CDR2 FQNEAQ (reference sequence). V was clipped by 5 bases and J by 3 bases; unmatched bases: 14. CDR3 coding DNA: TGTGCCAGCAGCCCATGGAAGGGGGCGGGCGGAACAGATACGCAGTATTTT. Its protein is CASSPWKGAGGTDTQYF.

This clonotype appeared a single time. V gene TRBV27 combines with J gene TRBJ2-7; D possibly uses TRBD1 or TRBD2 (5 bases each). Germline V lookup: CDR1 MNHEY, CDR2 SMNVEV (reference sequence). Between the trimmed V and J ends, which lost 3 bases and 2 bases, there was a span of 14 bases. CDR3 length: 15 amino acids. CDR3: CASSFEGRPTYEQYF. The CDR3 DNA sequence: TGTGCCAGCAGTTTCGAGGGACGGCCGACCTACGAGCAGTACTTC.

This chain uses TRBV5-1 with TRBJ2-1, with D unclear. Germline CDR1 reads SGHRS; CDR2 reads YFSETQ. The CDR3 sequence is 17 residues long. Trimming took off 4 bases at V and 0 bases at J, with 17 bases between the two ends. The CDR3 DNA is TGCGCCAGCAGCAGTGGTACTCGCGATAGCTCCTACAATGAGCAGTTCTTC. It is translated as CASSSGTRDSSYNEQFF.

The gene calls are TRBV3-1 and TRBJ2-1; D ambiguous. This CDR3 spans 14 amino acids. V lost 1 base and J 0 bases, leaving 4 bases between the germline ends. The germline V gene encodes CDR1 LGHDT and CDR2 YNNKEL (reference sequence). This chain's CDR3 is CASSQASSYNEQFF. The CDR3 DNA reads TGTGCCAGCAGCCAAGCGAGCTCCTACAATGAGCAGTTCTTC.

The chain uses TRBV2 and TRBJ2-6; 8 nucleotides line up with TRBD2. Germline values: CDR1 SNHLY, CDR2 FYNNEI. Unmatched junction bases numbered 3, after V lost 8 bases and J lost 3 bases. There are 14 residues in the CDR3. CDR3 DNA: TGTGCCAGCCGGGAGGGGTATGGGGCCAACGTCCTGACTTTC. It is translated as CASREGYGANVLTF.

The chain is built from TRBV6-2 or TRBV6-3 and TRBJ1-5; D uncertain. The CDR3 covers 15 residues. CDR1 is MNHEY, CDR2 SVGEGT, per germline. V was clipped by 7 bases and J by 4 bases, with 17 bases between them. The chain's CDR3 is CASTQYGLRNQPQHF. The CDR3 bases are TGTGCCAGCACACAGTACGGGTTACGGAATCAGCCCCAGCATTTT.

The rearrangement uses TRBV20-1 and TRBJ1-2, with TRBD1 matching 7 bases. CDR1 DFQATT and CDR2 SNEGSKA come from the germline V gene (reference sequence). This CDR3 is built from 15 residues. The ends lost 2 bases at V and 5 bases at J; junction bases unmatched: 11. In DNA form, the CDR3 reads TGCAGTGCTAGAACCCCCCAGGGGGTTGATTATGGCTACACCTTC. The encoded protein is CSARTPQGVDYGYTF.

This chain links TRBV5-4 with TRBJ2-7; D ambiguous. Germline loops: CDR1 SGHNT, CDR2 YYREEE (reference sequence). V was shortened by 7 bases and J by 0 bases, with 5 bases between the two germline ends. The CDR3 has 11 amino acids. CDR3 nucleotides: TGTGCCAGCGGTCCCTCCTACGAGCAGTACTTC. Protein: CASGPSYEQYF.

The V gene is TRBV20-1, the J gene TRBJ2-7, with no clear D. The germline CDR1 and CDR2 sequences are DFQATT and SNEGSKA (reference sequence). This CDR3 contains 13 residues. V lost 0 bases to trimming and J lost 4 bases, with 10 bases between them. The CDR3, as DNA: TGCAGTGCTAGAGACCCTGTAGGGTACGAGCAGTACTTC. Protein: CSARDPVGYEQYF.

The J gene is TRBJ2-7, the V gene TRBV5-1; 8 nucleotides match TRBD2. Germline assignment: CDR1 SGHRS and CDR2 YFSETQ. This CDR3 spans 13 amino acids. V gave up 6 bases and J gave up 6 bases; unmatched junction bases: 8. CDR3 DNA sequence: TGCGCCAGCACCATAACCGGGGGGGTCGAGCAGTACTTC. It yields the protein CASTITGGVEQYF.